This TCR beta chain originates from a study of shared clonotypes between healthy human individuals (dated by TCRdb to 2019 to 2021). In the study overall: Three men and two women, aged 18 to 49 years, made up the cohort. For each donor, CD4 naive and CD4 memory were each given three plates, CD8 naive was given two plates, and CD8 memory was given one plate. Blood TCR repertoires of about 5 healthy adults were deeply sequenced to estimate repertoire size and the extent of clonotype sharing between individuals. To increase sequencing depth and limit assay-specific biases, TCR repertoire library preparation and sequencing were carried out by different laboratories using diverse techniques. Between about 0.8 and 9 billion PBMCs per donor were obtained by leukapheresis. General conclusions and limits of the study: Clonotypes shared by all four sorted-subset donors showed higher generation probabilities than non-shared clonotypes. Sampling was restricted to blood, and TCR repertoires in tissues likely differ from the TCR repertoires found in blood. Estimated clonotype richness was generally larger for naive than for memory subsets. Incomplete sequencing was indicated by rarefaction of sorted-subset datasets, despite the large sequencing depth. Because the study included a small number of donors, the genetic and exposure-history diversity represented was limited. Pairwise subsampling led to the expectation that sequencing depth would affect the degree of clonotype sharing among donors. Roughly 5% of naive CD4, 3.5% of naive CD8, approximately 2% of memory CD4, and around 0.42% of memory CD8 clonotypes were shared across several donors.

Using the deep immunoSEQ assay, multiplex PCR amplified TCR CDR3 regions from genomic DNA. For each cell subset, the extracted genomic DNA was distributed evenly across all wells of several immunoSEQ 96-well plates, and each plate served as one replicate. Each replicate PCR for sorted subsets received about 210 ng genomic DNA, equal to around 32,000 T cell genomes. Purified libraries were measured with a Qubit 3.0 fluorometer, size-checked on a Bioanalyzer 2100, and measured again with the KAPA Library Quantification kit. Every immunoSEQ 96-well plate was sequenced on a dedicated single-read 150-cycle Illumina NextSeq 550 flow cell. In the paper's pipeline: Because the immunoSEQ output included only junctional sequences and no quality scores, the filtering could not be the same as the filtering used for full-length reads. To assign V/J genes and CDR3, sequences were annotated using PyIR, a Python wrapper for IgBLAST v1.9, with IMGT germline references. Reads were removed for weak V/J assignments (E-value above 1e-6), missing CDR3, stop codons, out-of-frame junctions, or ambiguous translated residues. V3J clonotypes were defined by identical inferred V gene, J gene, and CDR3 amino acid sequence. Percentage overlap between repertoires was calculated by dividing the number of shared unique clonotypes by the size of the smaller repertoire. Richness of each repertoire was evaluated using RTK rarefaction, the Chao1 estimator, and Recon v2.1 estimates of unobserved clonotypes. OLGA was used to compute generation probabilities for all TCRbeta clonotypes that the gDNA method yielded from a few donors. Sourced from immuneACCESS, this table was stored by TCRdb with only in-frame sequences that have V and J called. A share of the clones is absent; for the studies checked, an unresolved V gene accounts for under half, and the remainder has no known explanation. V, J and clone size reflect that table, while D and trimming were determined from the DNA. Within this sample are 2,500,000 or so clones, with over 85% of them counted one time only. About 0.34% of the sample belongs to the ten largest clones.

Donors were healthy HIV-negative adults with no recently reported acute infections or vaccinations. Only Caucasian adults living in Nashville, Tennessee, USA were represented among the donors. CD4+ T cells were enriched by magnetic negative selection; naive cells were then positively selected on CD45RA, and the negative fraction formed the memory subset. After blood collection by leukapheresis, PBMCs were isolated using Ficoll-Histopaque density gradient centrifugation and then cryopreserved in the vapor phase of liquid nitrogen. Purity and quantity of every magnetically sorted T cell population were checked by analytical flow cytometry. Each sorted fraction had its genomic DNA isolated and then quantified by UV absorbance on a Nanodrop 2000c. After removal of 4 bases from V and 0 bases from J, the junction retains 9 bases not matched to a gene. For CDR1 and CDR2, the germline V gene lists SGHDN and FVKESK. The CDR3 covers 18 residues, taking in both the cysteine and the phenylalanine. The retained sequence is limited to the CDR3, 54 bases, with the frame set at the first base.

About this clone itself: The target of this receptor is not known. No clone much larger than this one lies a single base away; base qualities are absent.

This receptor was taken from a man aged 18 to 35 in good health. Some clones in this sample may be carry-over from other donors' samples. The chain couples TRBV14 to TRBJ1-1, with 12 junctional bases fitting TRBD1. The sample consisted of naive CD4+ T cells from PBMCs. The cell subset or site tag for this specimen amounts to: CD45RA+ positively selected. The nucleotide sequence reads TGTGCCAGCAGCCGACGACTCGGGACAGGGGGCATGAACACTGAAGCTTTCTTT. It translates as CASSRRLGTGGMNTEAFF.